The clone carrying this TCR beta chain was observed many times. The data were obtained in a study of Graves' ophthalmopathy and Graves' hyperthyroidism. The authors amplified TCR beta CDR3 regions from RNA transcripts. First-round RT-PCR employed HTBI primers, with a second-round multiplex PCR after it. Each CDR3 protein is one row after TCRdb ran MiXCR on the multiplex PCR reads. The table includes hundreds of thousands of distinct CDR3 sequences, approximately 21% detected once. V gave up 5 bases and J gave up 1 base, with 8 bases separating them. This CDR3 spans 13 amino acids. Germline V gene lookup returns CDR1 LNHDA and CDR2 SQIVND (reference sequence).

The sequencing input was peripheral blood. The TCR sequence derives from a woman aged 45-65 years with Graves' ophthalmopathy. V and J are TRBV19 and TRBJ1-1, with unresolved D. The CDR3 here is CASSVLSNTEAFF. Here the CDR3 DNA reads TGTGCCAGTAGTGTTTTGTCGAACACTGAAGCTTTCTTT.